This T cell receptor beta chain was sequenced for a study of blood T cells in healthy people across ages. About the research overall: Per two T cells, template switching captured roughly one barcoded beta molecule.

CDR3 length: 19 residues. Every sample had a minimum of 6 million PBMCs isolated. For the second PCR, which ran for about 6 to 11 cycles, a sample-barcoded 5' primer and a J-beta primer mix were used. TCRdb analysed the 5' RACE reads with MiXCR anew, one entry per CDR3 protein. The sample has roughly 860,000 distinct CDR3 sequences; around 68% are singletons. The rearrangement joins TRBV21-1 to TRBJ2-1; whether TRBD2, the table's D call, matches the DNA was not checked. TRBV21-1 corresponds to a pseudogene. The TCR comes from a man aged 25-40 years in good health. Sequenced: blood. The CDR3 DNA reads TGTGCCAGCAGCAAAGCCCTATGGGGAGGCAGAGGATTTCAAAATGAGCAGTTCTTC. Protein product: CASSKALWGGRGFQNEQFF.